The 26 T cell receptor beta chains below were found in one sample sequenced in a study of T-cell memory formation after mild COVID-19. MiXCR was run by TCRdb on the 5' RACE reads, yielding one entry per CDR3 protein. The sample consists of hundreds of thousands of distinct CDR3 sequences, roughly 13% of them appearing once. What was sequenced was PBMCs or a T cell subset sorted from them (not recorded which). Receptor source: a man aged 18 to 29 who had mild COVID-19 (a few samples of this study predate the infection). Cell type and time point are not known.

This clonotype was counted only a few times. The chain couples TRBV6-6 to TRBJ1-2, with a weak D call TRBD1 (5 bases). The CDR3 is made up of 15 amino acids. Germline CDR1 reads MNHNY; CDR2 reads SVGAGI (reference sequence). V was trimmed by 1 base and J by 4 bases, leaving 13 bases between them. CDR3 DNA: TGTGCCAGCAGTTACTTGGTGGGGACTAGCTATGGCTACACCTTC. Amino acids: CASSYLVGTSYGYTF.

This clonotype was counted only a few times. The CDR3 DNA reads as TGTGCCAGCAGCCCCCTCGCGGGGGGGGTCCCGTTCTTC. It specifies CASSPLAGGVPFF. The chain recombines TRBV7-8 with TRBJ2-1; 9 nucleotides agree with TRBD2. The CDR3 is made up of 13 amino acids. Germline CDR1 reads SGHVS; CDR2 reads FQNEAQ. V was clipped by 5 bases and J by 15 bases; unmatched bases: 11.

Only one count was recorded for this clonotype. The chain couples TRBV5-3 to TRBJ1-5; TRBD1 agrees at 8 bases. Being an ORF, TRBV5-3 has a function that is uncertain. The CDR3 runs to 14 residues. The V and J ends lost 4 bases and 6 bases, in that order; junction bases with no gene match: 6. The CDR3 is CARSPDRGGQPQHF. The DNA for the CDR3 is TGTGCCAGAAGCCCCGACAGGGGTGGTCAGCCCCAGCATTTT.

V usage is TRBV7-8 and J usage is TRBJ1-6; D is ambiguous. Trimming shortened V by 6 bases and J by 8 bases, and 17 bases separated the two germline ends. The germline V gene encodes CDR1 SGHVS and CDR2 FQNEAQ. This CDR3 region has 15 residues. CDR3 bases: TGTGCCAGCAGAGTAGGGAACCCTTTGGATTCACCCCTCCACTTT. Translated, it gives CASRVGNPLDSPLHF.

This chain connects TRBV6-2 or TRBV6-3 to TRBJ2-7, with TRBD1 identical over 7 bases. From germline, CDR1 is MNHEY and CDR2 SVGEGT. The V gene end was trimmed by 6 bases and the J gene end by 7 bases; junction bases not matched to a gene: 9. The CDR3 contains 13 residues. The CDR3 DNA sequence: TGTGCCAGCAGCCGCGGACAGGCAAGGGAGCAGTACGTC. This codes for CASSRGQAREQYV.

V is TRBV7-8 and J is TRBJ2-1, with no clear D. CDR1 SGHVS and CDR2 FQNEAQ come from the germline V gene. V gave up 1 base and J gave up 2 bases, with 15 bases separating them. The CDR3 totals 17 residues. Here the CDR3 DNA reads TGTGCCAGCAGCTTAGATCTGGGTCTGCCAGCCTACAATGAGCAGTTCTTC. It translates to CASSLDLGLPAYNEQFF.

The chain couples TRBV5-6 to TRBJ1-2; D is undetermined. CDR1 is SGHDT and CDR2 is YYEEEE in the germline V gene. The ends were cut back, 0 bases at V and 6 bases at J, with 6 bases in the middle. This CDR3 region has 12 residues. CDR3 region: CASSLVVHGYTF. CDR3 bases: TGTGCCAGCAGCTTGGTTGTCCATGGCTACACCTTC.

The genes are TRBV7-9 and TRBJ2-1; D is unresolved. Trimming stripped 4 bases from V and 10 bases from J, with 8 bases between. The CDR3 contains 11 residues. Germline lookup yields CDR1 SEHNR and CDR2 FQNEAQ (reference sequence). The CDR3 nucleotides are TGTGCCAGCAGCTCCTTACAGGAGCAGTTCTTC. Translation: CASSSLQEQFF.

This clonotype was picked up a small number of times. The CDR3 reads CASDPRTGGNEQFF. The CDR3 coding sequence is TGTGCCAGTGACCCCCGGACAGGGGGCAATGAGCAGTTCTTC. The chain is built from TRBV2 and TRBJ2-1, with 10 bases that match TRBD1. The CDR3 runs 14 residues. Germline CDR1 and CDR2: SNHLY and FYNNEI. The J segment lost 6 bases and the V segment lost 9 bases, leaving 8 bases of the junction unmatched.

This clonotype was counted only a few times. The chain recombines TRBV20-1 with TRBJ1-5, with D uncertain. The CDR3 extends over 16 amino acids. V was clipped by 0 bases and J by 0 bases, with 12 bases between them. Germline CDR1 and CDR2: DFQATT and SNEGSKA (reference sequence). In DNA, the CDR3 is TGCAGTGCTAGAGATTGGTCAGGAGATAGCAATCAGCCCCAGCATTTT. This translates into CSARDWSGDSNQPQHF.

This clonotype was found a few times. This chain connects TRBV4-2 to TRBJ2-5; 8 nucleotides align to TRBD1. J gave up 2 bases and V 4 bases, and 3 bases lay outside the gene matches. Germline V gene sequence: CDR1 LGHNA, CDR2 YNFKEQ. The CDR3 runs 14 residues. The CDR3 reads CASSRDRLQETQYF. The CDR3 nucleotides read TGTGCCAGCAGCCGGGACAGGCTTCAAGAGACCCAGTACTTC.

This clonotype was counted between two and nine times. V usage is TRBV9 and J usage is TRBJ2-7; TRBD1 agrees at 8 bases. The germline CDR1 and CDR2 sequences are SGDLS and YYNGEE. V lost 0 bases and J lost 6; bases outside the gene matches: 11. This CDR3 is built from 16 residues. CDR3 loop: CASSVANGQGPVEQYF. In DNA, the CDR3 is TGTGCCAGCAGCGTAGCTAACGGACAGGGTCCGGTCGAGCAGTACTTC.

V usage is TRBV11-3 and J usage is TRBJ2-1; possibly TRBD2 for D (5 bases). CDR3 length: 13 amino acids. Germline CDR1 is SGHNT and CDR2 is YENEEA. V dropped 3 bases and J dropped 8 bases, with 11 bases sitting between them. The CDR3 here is CASSFRGGHEQFF. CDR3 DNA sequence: TGTGCCAGCAGCTTCCGGGGTGGCCATGAGCAGTTCTTC. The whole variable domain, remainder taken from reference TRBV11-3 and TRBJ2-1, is EAGVVQSPRYKIIEKKQPVAFWCNPISGHNTLYWYLQNLGQGPELLIRYENEEAVDDSQLPKDRFSAERLKGVDSTLKIQPAELGDSAVYLCASSFRGGHEQFFGPGTRLTVL.

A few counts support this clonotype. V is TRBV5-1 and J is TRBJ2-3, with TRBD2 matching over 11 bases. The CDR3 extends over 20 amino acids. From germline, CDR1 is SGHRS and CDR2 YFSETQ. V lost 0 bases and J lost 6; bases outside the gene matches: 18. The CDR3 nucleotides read TGCGCCAGCAGCTTGGCCCAGGCACTAGCGGGGGTCACGCCCAGGGATACGCAGTATTTT. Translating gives CASSLAQALAGVTPRDTQYF. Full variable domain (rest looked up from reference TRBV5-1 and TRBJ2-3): KAGVTQTPRYLIKTRGQQVTLSCSPISGHRSVSWYQQTPGQGLQFLFEYFSETQRNKGNFPGRFSGRQFSNSRSEMNVSTLELGDSALYLCASSLAQALAGVTPRDTQYFGPGTRLTVL.

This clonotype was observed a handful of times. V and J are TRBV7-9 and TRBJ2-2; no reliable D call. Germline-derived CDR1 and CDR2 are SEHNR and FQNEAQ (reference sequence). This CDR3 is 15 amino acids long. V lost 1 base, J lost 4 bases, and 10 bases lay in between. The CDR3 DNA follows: TGTGCCAGCAGCTTAGGTGCAGCCCTCACCGGGGAGCTGTTTTTT. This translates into CASSLGAALTGELFF. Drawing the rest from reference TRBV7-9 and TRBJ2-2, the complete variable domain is DTGVSQNPRHKITKRGQNVTFRCDPISEHNRLYWYRQTLGQGPEFLTYFQNEAQLEKSRLLSDRFSAERPKGSFSTLEIQRTEQGDSAMYLCASSLGAALTGELFFGEGSRLTVL.

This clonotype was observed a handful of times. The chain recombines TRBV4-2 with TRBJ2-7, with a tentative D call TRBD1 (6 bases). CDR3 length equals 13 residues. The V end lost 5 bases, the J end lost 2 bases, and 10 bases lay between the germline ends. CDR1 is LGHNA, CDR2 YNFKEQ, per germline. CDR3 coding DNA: TGTGCCAGCAGCTACAGGGTTACCTACGAGCAGTACTTC. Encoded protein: CASSYRVTYEQYF.

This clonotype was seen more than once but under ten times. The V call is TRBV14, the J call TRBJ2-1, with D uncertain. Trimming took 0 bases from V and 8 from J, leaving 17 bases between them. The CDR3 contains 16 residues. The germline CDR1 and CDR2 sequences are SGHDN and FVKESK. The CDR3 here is CASSQDGLGFRDEQFF. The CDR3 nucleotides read TGTGCCAGCAGCCAAGACGGCCTAGGATTTAGGGATGAGCAGTTCTTC.

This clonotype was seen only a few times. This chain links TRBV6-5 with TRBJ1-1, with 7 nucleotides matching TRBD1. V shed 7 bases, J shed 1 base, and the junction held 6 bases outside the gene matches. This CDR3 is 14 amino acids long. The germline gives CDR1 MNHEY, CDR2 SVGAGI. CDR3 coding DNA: TGTGCCAGCATTAACAGGGGCGGGAACACTGAAGCTTTCTTT. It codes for CASINRGGNTEAFF.

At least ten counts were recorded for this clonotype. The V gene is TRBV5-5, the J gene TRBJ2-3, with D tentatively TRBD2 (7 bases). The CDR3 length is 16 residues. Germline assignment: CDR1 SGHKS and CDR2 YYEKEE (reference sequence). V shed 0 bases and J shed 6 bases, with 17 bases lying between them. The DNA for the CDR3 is TGTGCCAGCAGCTTGGCCGAGGGGGGGCATTTGGATACGCAGTATTTT. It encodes CASSLAEGGHLDTQYF.

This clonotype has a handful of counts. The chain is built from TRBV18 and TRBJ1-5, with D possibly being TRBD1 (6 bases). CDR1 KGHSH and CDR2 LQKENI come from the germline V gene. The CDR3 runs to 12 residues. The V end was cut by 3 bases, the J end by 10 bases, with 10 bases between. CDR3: CASSPQQGPQHF. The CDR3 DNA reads TGTGCCAGCTCACCGCAACAGGGTCCCCAGCATTTT.

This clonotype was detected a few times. The CDR3 region is CASRALDSYTDTQYF. Here the CDR3 DNA reads TGTGCCAGCAGGGCCCTGGACTCCTACACAGATACGCAGTATTTT. V gene TRBV5-5 combines with J gene TRBJ2-3; tentatively, D is TRBD2 (5 bases). In germline, CDR1 is SGHKS, CDR2 YYEKEE (reference sequence). V lost 5 bases and J lost 2, with 15 bases in between. The CDR3 is 15 amino acids.

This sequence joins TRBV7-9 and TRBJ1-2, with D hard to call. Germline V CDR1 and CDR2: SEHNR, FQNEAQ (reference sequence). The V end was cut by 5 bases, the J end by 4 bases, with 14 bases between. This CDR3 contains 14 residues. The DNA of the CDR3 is TGTGCCAGCAGCAAAGCCGGGATCTCCTATGGCTACACCTTC. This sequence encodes CASSKAGISYGYTF.

CDR3 DNA: TGTGCCAGCAGGGCCGGGGGCACAGATACGCAGTATTTT. Residues: CASRAGGTDTQYF. The rearrangement joins TRBV5-6 to TRBJ2-3; TRBD2 might be the D (5 bases). This CDR3 contains 13 residues. Germline CDR1 and CDR2: SGHDT and YYEEEE. Trimming took off 5 bases at V and 1 base at J, with 8 bases between the two ends.

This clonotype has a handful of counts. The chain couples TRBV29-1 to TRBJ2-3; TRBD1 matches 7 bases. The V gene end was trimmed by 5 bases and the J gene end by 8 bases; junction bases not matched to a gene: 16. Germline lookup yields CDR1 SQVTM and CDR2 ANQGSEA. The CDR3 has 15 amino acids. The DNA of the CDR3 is TGCAGCGTTAGCAGTCGGGACAGCCCCCCGAGTACGCAGTATTTT. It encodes CSVSSRDSPPSTQYF.

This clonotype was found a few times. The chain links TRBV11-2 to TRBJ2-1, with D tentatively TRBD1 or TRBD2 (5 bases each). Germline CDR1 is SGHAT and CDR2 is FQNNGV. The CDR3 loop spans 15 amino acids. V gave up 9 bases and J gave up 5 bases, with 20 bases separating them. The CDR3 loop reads CASRSFGAANNEQFF. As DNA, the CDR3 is TGTGCCAGTAGATCTTTCGGGGCGGCCAACAATGAGCAGTTCTTC.

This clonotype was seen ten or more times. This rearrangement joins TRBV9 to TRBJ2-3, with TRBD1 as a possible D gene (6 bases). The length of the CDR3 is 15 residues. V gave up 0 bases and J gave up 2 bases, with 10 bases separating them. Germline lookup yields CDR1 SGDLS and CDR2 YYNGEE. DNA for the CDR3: TGTGCCAGCAGCGTAGAAGGACAGAACACAGATACGCAGTATTTT. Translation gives CASSVEGQNTDTQYF.